This T cell receptor (beta chain) appears in the sequencing data of a study of T cells in Graves' hyperthyroidism and ophthalmopathy. Across the study: The initial diagnosis was the point when peripheral blood was collected, ahead of any treatment. Findings of the study overall: The model made its ophthalmopathy prediction, and onset followed a median approximately 6.5 months later. Most clonotypes expanded in thyroid above 0.001 were likewise present in blood.

There were TCR beta CDR3 regions amplified from RNA transcripts. Researchers ran a first-round RT-PCR on the TCR CDR3 using the HTBI primer set. TCRdb analysed the multiplex PCR reads with MiXCR anew, one entry per CDR3 protein. Of roughly 740,000 distinct CDR3 sequences in the sample, roughly 15% were seen once. The CDR3 runs to 16 residues. Trimming cost V 5 bases and J 1 base, with 18 bases left between them. CDR1 and CDR2 (germline): LNHDA, SQIVND (reference sequence). About this clonotype: Antigen unknown.

The gene calls are TRBV19 and TRBJ2-7, with D perhaps assigned TRBD1 or TRBD2 (6 bases each). Sequencing used blood. The sequence was collected from a young man with Graves' hyperthyroidism. CDR3 residues: CASSALGGLRSYEQYF. DNA of the CDR3: TGTGCCAGTAGTGCCTTGGGGGGCCTTCGTTCCTACGAGCAGTACTTC.